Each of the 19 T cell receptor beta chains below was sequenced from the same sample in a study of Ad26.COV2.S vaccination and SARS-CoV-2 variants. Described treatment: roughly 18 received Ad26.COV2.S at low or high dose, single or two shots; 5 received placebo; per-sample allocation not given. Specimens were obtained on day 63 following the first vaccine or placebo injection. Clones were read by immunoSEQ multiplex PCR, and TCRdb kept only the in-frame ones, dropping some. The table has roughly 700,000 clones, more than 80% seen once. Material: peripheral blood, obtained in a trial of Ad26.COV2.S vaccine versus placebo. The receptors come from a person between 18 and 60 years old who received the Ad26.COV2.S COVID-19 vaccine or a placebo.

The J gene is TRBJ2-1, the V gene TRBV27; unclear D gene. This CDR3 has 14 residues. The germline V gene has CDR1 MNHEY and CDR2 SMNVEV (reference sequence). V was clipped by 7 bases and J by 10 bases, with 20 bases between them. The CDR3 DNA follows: TGTGCCAGCACCAAGGGCCCGCCGGTTTGGGAGCAGTTCTTC. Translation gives CASTKGPPVWEQFF.

The CDR3 DNA sequence: TGTGCCAGCTCACCCTACGGCCAGACTGAAGCTTTCTTT. Its protein product is CASSPYGQTEAFF. The rearrangement uses TRBV18 and TRBJ1-1; D not certain. The CDR3 spans 13 residues. V lost 3 bases and J 5 bases, leaving 10 bases between the germline ends. Germline V gene data show CDR1 as KGHSH and CDR2 as LQKENI. The full variable domain, completed using reference TRBV18 and TRBJ1-1, is NAGVMQNPRHLVRRRGQEARLRCSPMKGHSHVYWYRQLPEEGLKFMVYLQKENIIDESGMPKERFSAEFPKEGPSILRIQQVVRGDSAAYFCASSPYGQTEAFFGQGTRLTVV.

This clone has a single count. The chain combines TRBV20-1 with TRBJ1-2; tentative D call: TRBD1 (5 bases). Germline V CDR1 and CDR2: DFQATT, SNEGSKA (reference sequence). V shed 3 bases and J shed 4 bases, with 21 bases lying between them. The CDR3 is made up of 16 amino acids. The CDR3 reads CSASTPAGGVGYGYTF. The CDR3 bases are TGCAGTGCTAGTACCCCGGCGGGGGGAGTAGGCTATGGCTACACCTTC.

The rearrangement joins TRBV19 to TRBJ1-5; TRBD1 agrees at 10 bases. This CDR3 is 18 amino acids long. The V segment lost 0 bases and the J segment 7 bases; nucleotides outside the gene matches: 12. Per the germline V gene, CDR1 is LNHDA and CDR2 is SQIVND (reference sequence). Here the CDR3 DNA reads TGTGCCAGTAGTATAGATGCCCCCGGGACAGGGGCCGACCAGCCCCAGCATTTT. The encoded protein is CASSIDAPGTGADQPQHF.

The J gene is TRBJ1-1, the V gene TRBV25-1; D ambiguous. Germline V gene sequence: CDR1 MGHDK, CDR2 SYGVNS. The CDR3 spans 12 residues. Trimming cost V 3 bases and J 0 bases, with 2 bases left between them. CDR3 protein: CASSEVNTEAFF. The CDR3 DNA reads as TGTGCCAGCAGTGAGGTGAACACTGAAGCTTTCTTT.

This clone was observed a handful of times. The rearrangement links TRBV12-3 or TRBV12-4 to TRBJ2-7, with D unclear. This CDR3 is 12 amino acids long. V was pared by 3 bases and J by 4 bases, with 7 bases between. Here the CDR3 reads CASSFSYYEQYF. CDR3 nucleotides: TGTGCCAGCAGTTTTTCATATTACGAGCAGTACTTC.

The DNA for the CDR3 is TGTGCCAGCAGTTTGGCAGGGAGCCATGGCTACACCTTC. This translates into CASSLAGSHGYTF. The rearrangement uses TRBV27 and TRBJ1-2; tentative D call: TRBD1 (5 bases). Deletions cut 3 bases from V and 6 bases from J, with 11 bases between. The CDR3 has 13 residues. Germline V CDR1 and CDR2: MNHEY, SMNVEV (reference sequence).

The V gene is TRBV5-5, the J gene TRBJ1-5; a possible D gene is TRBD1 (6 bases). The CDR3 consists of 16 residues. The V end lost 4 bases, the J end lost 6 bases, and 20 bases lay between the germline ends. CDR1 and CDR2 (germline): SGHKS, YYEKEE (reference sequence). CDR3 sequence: CASSLFMGGAAQPQHF. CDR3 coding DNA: TGTGCCAGCAGCCTTTTTATGGGGGGCGCCGCTCAGCCCCAGCATTTT.

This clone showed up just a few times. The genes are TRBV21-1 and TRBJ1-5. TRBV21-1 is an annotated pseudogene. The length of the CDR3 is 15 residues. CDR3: CASSKALGPQQPQHF. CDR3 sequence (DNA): TGTGCCAGCAGCAAAGCGCTAGGACCCCAGCAGCCCCAGCATTTT.

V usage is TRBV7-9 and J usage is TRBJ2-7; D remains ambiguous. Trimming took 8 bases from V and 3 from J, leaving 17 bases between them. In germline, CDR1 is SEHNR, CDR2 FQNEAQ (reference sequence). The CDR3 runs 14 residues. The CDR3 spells CASCRSGRLYEQYF. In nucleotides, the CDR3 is TGTGCCAGCTGCCGGTCAGGACGGCTCTACGAGCAGTACTTC.

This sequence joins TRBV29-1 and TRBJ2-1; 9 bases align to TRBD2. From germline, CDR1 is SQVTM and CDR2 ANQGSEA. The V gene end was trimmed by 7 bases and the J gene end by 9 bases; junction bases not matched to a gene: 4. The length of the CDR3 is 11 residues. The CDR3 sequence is CSGTSVREQFF. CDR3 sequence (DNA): TGCAGCGGGACTAGCGTCCGTGAGCAGTTCTTC.

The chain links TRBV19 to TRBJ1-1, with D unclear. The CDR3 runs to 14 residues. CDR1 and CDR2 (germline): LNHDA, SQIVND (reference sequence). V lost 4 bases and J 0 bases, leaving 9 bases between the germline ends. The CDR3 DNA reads TGTGCCAGTAGTAAGCCGGACCTGAACACTGAAGCTTTCTTT. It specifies CASSKPDLNTEAFF.

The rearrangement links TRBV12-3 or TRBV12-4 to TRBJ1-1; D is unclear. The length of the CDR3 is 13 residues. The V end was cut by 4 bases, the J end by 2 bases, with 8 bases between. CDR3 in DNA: TGTGCCAGCAGTTCGGCGGTAAACACTGAAGCTTTCTTT. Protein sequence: CASSSAVNTEAFF.

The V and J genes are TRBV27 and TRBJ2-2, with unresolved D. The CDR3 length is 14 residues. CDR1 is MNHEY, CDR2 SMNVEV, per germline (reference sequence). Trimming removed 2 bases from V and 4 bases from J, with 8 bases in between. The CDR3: CASSLRLGTGELFF. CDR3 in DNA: TGTGCCAGCAGTTTACGTCTGGGCACCGGGGAGCTGTTTTTT.

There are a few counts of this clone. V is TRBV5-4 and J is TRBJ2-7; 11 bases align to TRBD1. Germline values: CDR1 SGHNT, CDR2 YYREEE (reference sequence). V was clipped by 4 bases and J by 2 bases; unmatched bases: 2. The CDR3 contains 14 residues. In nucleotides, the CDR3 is TGTGCCAGCAGCACGGACAGGGGGCCCTACGAGCAGTACTTC. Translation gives CASSTDRGPYEQYF.

The CDR3 region has the DNA TGTGCCAGTAGTATAGACGGCAGCAATCAGCCCCAGCATTTT. It translates to CASSIDGSNQPQHF. The J gene is TRBJ1-5, the V gene TRBV19; D remains ambiguous. The V and J ends lost 0 bases and 1 base respectively, with 4 bases between them. CDR3 length equals 14 residues. CDR1 LNHDA and CDR2 SQIVND come from the germline V gene (reference sequence).

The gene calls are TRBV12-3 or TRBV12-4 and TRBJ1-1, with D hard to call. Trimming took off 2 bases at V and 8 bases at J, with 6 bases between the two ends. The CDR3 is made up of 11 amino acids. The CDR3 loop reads CASSLRREAFF. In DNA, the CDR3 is TGTGCCAGCAGTTTAAGGAGGGAAGCTTTCTTT.

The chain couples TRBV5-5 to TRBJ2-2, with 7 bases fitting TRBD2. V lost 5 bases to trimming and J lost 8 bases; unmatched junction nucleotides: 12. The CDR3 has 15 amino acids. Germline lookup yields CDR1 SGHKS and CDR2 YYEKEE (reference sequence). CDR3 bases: TGTGCCAGCAGGTCCCTGGCGGGAGATTATGGGGAGCTGTTTTTT. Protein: CASRSLAGDYGELFF.

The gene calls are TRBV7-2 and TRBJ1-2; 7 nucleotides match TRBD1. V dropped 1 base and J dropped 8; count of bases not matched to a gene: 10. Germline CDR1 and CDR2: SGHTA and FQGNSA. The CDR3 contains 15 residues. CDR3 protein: CASSLESDRTRGYTF. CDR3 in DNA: TGTGCCAGCAGCTTAGAGTCGGACAGGACCCGGGGCTACACCTTC.